This T cell receptor (beta chain) is drawn from a study of blood T cell repertoires in COVID-19. Study context: Samples representing acute and convalescent COVID-19 were sourced from the United States, Italy and Spain. The cDNA or gDNA used as material had been derived from T cells, B-cell-depleted T cells, or PBMCs.

Original processing notes: Amplifying reference gene primers gave estimates of nucleated cell counts. The table came from immunoSEQ multiplex PCR; TCRdb's copy has only in-frame clones and leaves some out. D and trimming come from the DNA, and the V and J calls and clone size come from that table. The data hold some 150,000 clones, with more than 75% observed a single time. This clone occurred a few times. CDR1 and CDR2 (germline): SGHRS, YFSETQ. V lost 4 bases, J lost 7 bases, and 21 bases lay in between. This CDR3 is 16 amino acids long. This sequence joins TRBV5-1 and TRBJ1-5; D is uncertain. The receptor's source is a man aged 65 to 85 with acute or convalescent COVID-19. Sequenced: peripheral blood. The CDR3 is CASSPEGAREGQPQHF. CDR3 nucleotides: TGCGCCAGCAGCCCGGAGGGCGCAAGGGAAGGGCAGCCCCAGCATTTT.